The 30 T cell receptor beta chains below all came from one sample that was sequenced in a study of blood T cell repertoires in COVID-19. Measured with immunoSEQ multiplex PCR; TCRdb has only the in-frame clones, and not every one. The sample carries about 150,000 clones, 65% to 85% recorded once. The sequenced material came from PBMCs or T cells enriched from blood (not recorded which). The source is a woman between 50 and 59 years old who had been exposed to COVID-19.

This chain links TRBV20-1 with TRBJ2-3; TRBD2 matches at 7 bases. This CDR3 is 16 amino acids long. The junction had 9 bases not matched to a gene; V was cut back by 3 bases and J by 0 bases. CDR1 and CDR2 (germline): DFQATT, SNEGSKA (reference sequence). The CDR3 nucleotides read TGCAGTGCTAGTGCTCAGACTAGCCCGAGCACAGATACGCAGTATTTT. Translating it yields CSASAQTSPSTDTQYF.

This clone was seen a handful of times. The CDR3 loop is CASTPGTGLFDFGEETQYF. CDR3 sequence (DNA): TGTGCCAGCACCCCCGGGACAGGGCTTTTCGATTTTGGGGAGGAGACCCAGTACTTC. The V gene is TRBV28, the J gene TRBJ2-5, with TRBD1 matching 9 bases. Germline values: CDR1 MDHEN, CDR2 SYDVKM. The CDR3 spans 19 residues. Trimming removed 7 bases from V and 5 bases from J; junction bases left unmatched: 23. Full variable domain (remainder filled in from reference TRBV28 and TRBJ2-5): DVKVTQSSRYLVKRTGEKVFLECVQDMDHENMFWYRQDPGLGLRLIYFSYDVKMKEKGDIPEGYSVSREKKERFSLILESASTNQTSMYLCASTPGTGLFDFGEETQYFGPGTRLLVL.

V gene TRBV7-2 combines with J gene TRBJ2-3; 9 bases map to TRBD2. The CDR3 spans 16 residues. Germline values: CDR1 SGHTA, CDR2 FQGNSA. The trim removed 3 bases at V and 2 bases at J, leaving 6 bases unmatched. CDR3 residues: CASSLALAGSTDTQYF. CDR3 DNA sequence: TGTGCCAGCAGCTTGGCCCTAGCGGGATCCACAGATACGCAGTATTTT. The full variable domain, in which reference TRBV7-2 and TRBJ2-3 provide the parts outside the CDR3, is GAGVSQSPSNKVTEKGKDVELRCDPISGHTALYWYRQSLGQGLEFLIYFQGNSAPDKSGLPSDRFSAERTGGSVSTLTIQRTQQEDSAVYLCASSLALAGSTDTQYFGPGTRLTVL.

This chain uses TRBV5-1 with TRBJ1-4; 7 bases are shared with TRBD1. V shed 7 bases and J 3 bases; nucleotides not matched to a gene: 6. Germline loops: CDR1 SGHRS, CDR2 YFSETQ. This CDR3 spans 14 amino acids. The CDR3 region is CASGYRGSNEKLFF. The CDR3 DNA follows: TGCGCCAGCGGATACAGGGGTTCTAATGAAAAACTGTTTTTT.

The chain recombines TRBV4-3 with TRBJ2-2, with 7 bases identical to TRBD2. The CDR3 has 17 residues. With V trimmed by 1 base and J by 3 bases, 8 bases remained unmatched. Germline V gene sequence: CDR1 LGHNA, CDR2 YSLEER. The CDR3 DNA follows: TGCGCCAGCAGCCAAGCCCGACTTGGGGGGGACACCGGGGAGCTGTTTTTT. Amino acid sequence: CASSQARLGGDTGELFF.

Of note for this clone: One junction end disagrees with the germline gene, perhaps due to a read error. The chain uses TRBV5-1 and TRBJ1-1; D gene uncertain. Per the germline V gene, CDR1 is SGHRS and CDR2 is YFSETQ. The CDR3 loop spans 14 amino acids. The CDR3 region is CASSGKRAEDPPLF. The CDR3 DNA follows: TGCGCCAGCAGCGGAAAGCGGGCAGAAGATCCACCCCTCTTT.

The rearrangement uses TRBV6-5 and TRBJ1-5; D perhaps matches TRBD1 (6 bases). The germline V and J ends were trimmed by 7 bases and 2 bases, with 9 bases remaining between them. The germline gives CDR1 MNHEY, CDR2 SVGAGI. The CDR3 covers 13 residues. CDR3 in amino acids: CASTAGGNQPQHF. CDR3 sequence (DNA): TGTGCCAGCACGGCAGGGGGCAATCAGCCCCAGCATTTT.

V gene TRBV5-6 combines with J gene TRBJ2-1, with D uncertain. V gave up 3 bases and J gave up 8 bases, with 12 bases separating them. Germline CDR1 SGHDT, CDR2 YYEEEE. The CDR3 length is 13 residues. CDR3 in DNA: TGTGCCAGCAGCTCCCAGAACCACGATGAGCAGTTCTTC. The encoded protein is CASSSQNHDEQFF.

With regard to this clone: Distinct nucleotide sequences in the sample also encode this CDR3. V and J are TRBV5-1 and TRBJ1-4, with TRBD1 identical over 8 bases. J lost 8 bases, V lost 4 bases, and 7 bases had no gene match. This CDR3 has 14 amino acids. CDR1 is SGHRS, CDR2 YFSETQ, per germline. The CDR3 protein is CASSLDRVEEKLFF. The CDR3, as DNA: TGCGCCAGCAGCCTGGACAGGGTAGAGGAAAAACTGTTTTTT.

The chain has TRBV7-3 and TRBJ1-1; 8 positions match TRBD1. The V gene end was trimmed by 3 bases and the J gene end by 5 bases; junction bases not matched to a gene: 2. The CDR3 has 13 amino acids. The germline CDR1 and CDR2 sequences are SGHTA and FQGTGA. CDR3 amino acids: CASSFRQGTEAFF. The CDR3 DNA is TGTGCCAGCAGCTTCCGACAGGGGACTGAAGCTTTCTTT.

The chain links TRBV5-1 to TRBJ1-5, with a weak D call TRBD1 (5 bases). The CDR3 runs 14 residues. The V end lost 4 bases, the J end lost 2 bases, and 10 bases lay between the germline ends. The V gene's germline CDR1 is SGHRS and CDR2 YFSETQ. The CDR3 spells CASSPGHGNQPQHF. In DNA form, the CDR3 reads TGCGCCAGCAGCCCAGGACATGGCAATCAGCCCCAGCATTTT.

The rearrangement links TRBV3-1 (or the pseudogene TRBV3-2) to TRBJ1-5, with a weak D call TRBD1 (6 bases). Germline V gene sequence: CDR1 LGHDT, CDR2 YNNKEL (reference sequence). The CDR3 has 17 amino acids. The V end was cut by 1 base, the J end by 3 bases, with 16 bases between. Here the CDR3 reads CASSQGGGPNVNQPQHF. CDR3 nucleotides: TGTGCCAGCAGCCAAGGGGGGGGCCCCAACGTCAATCAGCCCCAGCATTTT.

The chain employs TRBV5-6 and TRBJ1-4; no clear D. This CDR3 has 16 residues. The ends were cut back, 2 bases at V and 6 bases at J, with 17 bases in the middle. Germline-derived CDR1 and CDR2 are SGHDT and YYEEEE. The DNA of the CDR3 is TGTGCCAGCAGCTTAGGCGGGAATCGGTTATATGAAAAACTGTTTTTT. As protein: CASSLGGNRLYEKLFF.

The genes are TRBV5-1 and TRBJ2-2; D unresolved. This CDR3 comprises 17 residues. Germline CDR1 and CDR2: SGHRS and YFSETQ. V was clipped by 2 bases and J by 1 base, with 15 bases between them. The CDR3 DNA sequence: TGCGCCAGCAGCTTTTCCCCTCTTTCAGTGAACACCGGGGAGCTGTTTTTT. Translating it yields CASSFSPLSVNTGELFF.

V gene TRBV7-9 combines with J gene TRBJ2-5; 8 bases line up with TRBD1. CDR1 and CDR2 from the germline V gene are SEHNR and FQNEAQ (reference sequence). V lost 2 bases to trimming and J lost 5 bases; unmatched junction nucleotides: 7. CDR3 length equals 15 residues. CDR3 protein: CASSLRQGARETQYF. CDR3 DNA sequence: TGTGCCAGCAGCTTACGTCAGGGGGCACGGGAGACCCAGTACTTC.

This chain links TRBV2 with TRBJ1-6; 8 bases are shared with TRBD1. The CDR3 length is 16 residues. Germline-derived CDR1 and CDR2 are SNHLY and FYNNEI. V lost 6 bases, J lost 9 bases, and 13 bases stayed unmatched. This chain's CDR3 is CASRPNLQGAGSPLHF. In DNA, the CDR3 is TGTGCCAGCAGGCCCAACCTTCAGGGGGCCGGTTCACCCCTCCACTTT.

This clone was counted a few times. V usage is TRBV19 and J usage is TRBJ1-5, with TRBD1 as a possible D gene (6 bases). CDR1 is LNHDA, CDR2 SQIVND, per germline (reference sequence). The CDR3 has 16 amino acids. Deletions cut 5 bases from V and 1 base from J, with 15 bases between. The DNA for the CDR3 is TGTGCCAGTAGTCTCAAGACAGGACCCAGCAATCAGCCCCAGCATTTT. This codes for CASSLKTGPSNQPQHF.

V and J are TRBV3-1 (or the pseudogene TRBV3-2) and TRBJ1-2; tentatively, D is TRBD1 (5 bases). There are 12 residues in the CDR3. Trimming took 3 bases from V and 5 from J, leaving 7 bases between them. From germline, CDR1 is LGHDT and CDR2 YNNKEL (reference sequence). The CDR3 sequence is CASSQTDYGYTF. The CDR3 DNA sequence: TGTGCCAGCAGCCAGACAGATTATGGCTACACCTTC.

The chain recombines TRBV29-1 with TRBJ2-7; 10 bases agree with TRBD2. Germline V CDR1 and CDR2: SQVTM, ANQGSEA. The J segment lost 5 bases and the V segment lost 2 bases, leaving 3 bases of the junction unmatched. The CDR3 length is 13 residues. The CDR3 loop reads CSVEPTSGNEQYF. The CDR3 nucleotides read TGCAGCGTTGAACCAACTAGCGGGAACGAGCAGTACTTC.

The CDR3 nucleotides read TGTGCCAGCAGTCCAACAGTTCCATCAGGGGCCGGCGAGCAGTACTTC. Its translation is CASSPTVPSGAGEQYF. V gene TRBV6-2 or TRBV6-3 combines with J gene TRBJ2-7; a weak D match, TRBD1 (6 bases). Trimming removed 5 bases at V and 6 bases at J, with 23 bases between. The germline V gene has CDR1 MNHEY and CDR2 SVGEGT. The CDR3 covers 16 residues.

The chain combines TRBV10-3 with TRBJ2-7; D might be TRBD1 (5 bases). The germline V and J ends were trimmed by 4 bases and 0 bases, with 10 bases remaining between them. The CDR3 length is 14 residues. The germline CDR1 and CDR2 sequences are ENHRY and SYGVKD. CDR3 in DNA: TGTGCCATCAGTGGACAGAGGAGCTCCTACGAGCAGTACTTC. Translation gives CAISGQRSSYEQYF.

The chain recombines TRBV15 with TRBJ2-7; TRBD2 matches 7 bases. V lost 1 base to trimming and J lost 3 bases; unmatched junction nucleotides: 3. The CDR3 loop spans 14 amino acids. From germline, CDR1 is LNHNV and CDR2 YYDKDF (reference sequence). The CDR3 DNA reads TGTGCCACCAGCAGAGGAGGACTAGGCTACGAGCAGTACTTC. Protein sequence: CATSRGGLGYEQYF.

The chain links TRBV5-1 to TRBJ1-2; 10 positions match TRBD1. The CDR3 sequence is 15 residues long. J was trimmed by 3 bases and V by 4 bases; bases with no gene match: 6. In germline, CDR1 is SGHRS, CDR2 YFSETQ. CDR3 in DNA: TGCGCCAGCAGCCCTTTCGGGACAGGGGACTATGGCTACACCTTC. This sequence encodes CASSPFGTGDYGYTF.

The V gene is TRBV13, the J gene TRBJ1-6, with 9 positions matching TRBD1. The germline CDR1 and CDR2 sequences are PRHDT and FYEKMQ (reference sequence). This CDR3 spans 16 amino acids. V dropped 0 bases and J dropped 6; count of bases not matched to a gene: 3. The CDR3 DNA follows: TGTGCCAGCAGCTTAGGGGGACAGGGTGGTAATTCACCCCTCCACTTT. This translates into CASSLGGQGGNSPLHF.

The V call is TRBV10-2, the J call TRBJ1-1; 9 bases line up with TRBD1. V was clipped by 8 bases and J by 7 bases; unmatched bases: 14. The CDR3 covers 15 residues. Germline V lookup: CDR1 WSHSY, CDR2 SAAADI. Written as DNA, the CDR3 is TGCGCCAGCCGAAGGGGAGGGGGACAGGGTCTTGAAGCTTTCTTT. As protein: CASRRGGGQGLEAFF.

The genes are TRBV29-1 and TRBJ1-6; TRBD1 is a possible D gene (5 bases). This CDR3 spans 13 amino acids. V lost 4 bases and J 7 bases, leaving 11 bases between the germline ends. Germline CDR1 and CDR2: SQVTM and ANQGSEA. This CDR3 reads CSVAWGVNSPLHF. CDR3 nucleotides: TGCAGCGTTGCTTGGGGGGTAAATTCACCCCTCCACTTT.

CDR3 in amino acids: CASSASSSADTQYF. In nucleotides, the CDR3 is TGTGCCAGCAGTGCATCGAGTAGTGCAGATACGCAGTATTTT. The rearrangement uses TRBV6-4 and TRBJ2-3; D remains ambiguous. Trimming took 4 bases from V and 4 from J, leaving 12 bases between them. In germline, CDR1 is MRHNA, CDR2 SNTAGT. This CDR3 contains 14 residues.

V and J are TRBV5-1 and TRBJ1-2, with 8 positions matching TRBD1. Germline-derived CDR1 and CDR2 are SGHRS and YFSETQ. V lost 2 bases and J lost 4; bases outside the gene matches: 10. The CDR3 loop spans 16 amino acids. In nucleotides, the CDR3 is TGCGCCAGCAGCTTAGATCCCCAGGGGGCTATCTATGGCTACACCTTC. Its translation: CASSLDPQGAIYGYTF.

V gene TRBV10-2 combines with J gene TRBJ1-5, with a tentative D call TRBD1 (5 bases). The V end lost 4 bases, the J end lost 9 bases, and 19 bases lay between the germline ends. CDR3 length equals 15 residues. The germline gives CDR1 WSHSY, CDR2 SAAADI. CDR3 region: CASSGIQGGLGPQHF. The CDR3 DNA reads as TGCGCCAGCAGTGGAATTCAGGGAGGCTTAGGGCCCCAGCATTTT.

CDR3 residues: CASRSPTGLHNEQFF. CDR3 coding DNA: TGTGCCAGCAGGTCGCCGACAGGGTTGCACAATGAGCAGTTCTTC. This rearrangement joins TRBV11-2 to TRBJ2-1, with 7 bases lining up with TRBD1. CDR1 SGHAT and CDR2 FQNNGV come from the germline V gene. J was trimmed by 5 bases and V by 6 bases; bases with no gene match: 10. CDR3 size: 15 residues.